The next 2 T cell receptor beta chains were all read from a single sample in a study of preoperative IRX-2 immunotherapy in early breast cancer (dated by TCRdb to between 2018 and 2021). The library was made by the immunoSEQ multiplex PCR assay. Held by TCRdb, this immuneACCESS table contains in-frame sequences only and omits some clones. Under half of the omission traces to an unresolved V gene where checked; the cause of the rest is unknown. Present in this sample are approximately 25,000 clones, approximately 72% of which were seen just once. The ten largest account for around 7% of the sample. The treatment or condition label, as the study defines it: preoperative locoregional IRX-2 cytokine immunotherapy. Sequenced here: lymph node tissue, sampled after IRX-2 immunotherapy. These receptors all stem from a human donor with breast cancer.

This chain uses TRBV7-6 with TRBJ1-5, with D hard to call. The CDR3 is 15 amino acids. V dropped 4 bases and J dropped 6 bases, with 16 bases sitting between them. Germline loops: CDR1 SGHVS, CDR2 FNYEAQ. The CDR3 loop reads CASSSEPGLGQPQHF. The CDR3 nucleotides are TGTGCCAGCAGCTCTGAGCCAGGTCTCGGTCAGCCCCAGCATTTT.

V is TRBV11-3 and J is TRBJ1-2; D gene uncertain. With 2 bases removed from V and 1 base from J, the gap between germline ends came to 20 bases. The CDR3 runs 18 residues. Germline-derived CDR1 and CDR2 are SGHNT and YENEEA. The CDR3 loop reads CASSLRPIRRNYNYGYTF. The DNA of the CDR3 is TGTGCCAGCAGCTTAAGGCCCATCCGACGCAATTATAACTATGGCTACACCTTC.